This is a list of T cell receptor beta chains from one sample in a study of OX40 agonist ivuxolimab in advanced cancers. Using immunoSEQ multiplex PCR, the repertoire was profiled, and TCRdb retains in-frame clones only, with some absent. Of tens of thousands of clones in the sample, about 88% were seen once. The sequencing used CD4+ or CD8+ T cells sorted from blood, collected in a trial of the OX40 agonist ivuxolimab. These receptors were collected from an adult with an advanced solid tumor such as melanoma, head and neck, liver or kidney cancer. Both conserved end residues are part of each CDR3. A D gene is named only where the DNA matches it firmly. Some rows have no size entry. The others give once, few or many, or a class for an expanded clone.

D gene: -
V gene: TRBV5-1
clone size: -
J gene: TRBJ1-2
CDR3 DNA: TGCGCCAGCGCCGAGGACGGGGCGCGGGGCTACACCTTC
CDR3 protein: CASAEDGARGYTF

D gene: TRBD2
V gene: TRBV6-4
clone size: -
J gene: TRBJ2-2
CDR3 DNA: TGTGCCAGCCCCCCAGAGAGCCTAGCGGATATTCCCGGGGAGCTGTTTTTT
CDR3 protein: CASPPESLADIPGELFF

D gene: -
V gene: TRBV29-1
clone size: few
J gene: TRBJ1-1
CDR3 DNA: TGCAGCGCCGCGGAGTACACTGAAGCTTTCTTT
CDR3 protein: CSAAEYTEAFF

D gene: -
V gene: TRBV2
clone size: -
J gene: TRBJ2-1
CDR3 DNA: TGTGCCAGCAGCAAACTGGCGGGACTCCCGACGGATGAGCAGTTCTTC
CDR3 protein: CASSKLAGLPTDEQFF

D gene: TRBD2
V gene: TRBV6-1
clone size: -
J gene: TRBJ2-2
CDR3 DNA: TGTGCCAGCAGTGGGACTAGCAACGGGGAGCTGTTTTTT
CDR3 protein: CASSGTSNGELFF

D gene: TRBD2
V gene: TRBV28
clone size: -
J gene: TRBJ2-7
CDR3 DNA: TGTGCCAGCAGTTCGGGACTAGCGGGTGCCTACGAGCAGTACTTC
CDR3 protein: CASSSGLAGAYEQYF

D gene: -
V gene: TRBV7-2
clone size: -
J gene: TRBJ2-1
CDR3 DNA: TGTGCCACCTACGACTGGGGTGAGCAGTTCTTC
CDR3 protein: CATYDWGEQFF

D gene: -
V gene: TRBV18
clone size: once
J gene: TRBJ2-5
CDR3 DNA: TGTGCCAGCTCACCACTCTATACCCAAGAGACCCAGTACTTC
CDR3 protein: CASSPLYTQETQYF

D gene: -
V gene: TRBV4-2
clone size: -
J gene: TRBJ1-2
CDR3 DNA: TGTGCCAGCAGCCAAGAAATAAACTATGGCTACACCTTC
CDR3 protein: CASSQEINYGYTF

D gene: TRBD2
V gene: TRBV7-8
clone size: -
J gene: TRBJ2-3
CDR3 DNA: TGTGCCAGCAGCCCGGCGGGACTAGCGGGAGTGACCAGGCCGACAGATACGCAGTATTTT
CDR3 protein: CASSPAGLAGVTRPTDTQYF

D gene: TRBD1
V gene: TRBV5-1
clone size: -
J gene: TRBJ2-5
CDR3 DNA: TGCGCCAGCAGCCAAACCGGGACAGGGATGGAGACCCAGTACTTC
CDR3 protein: CASSQTGTGMETQYF

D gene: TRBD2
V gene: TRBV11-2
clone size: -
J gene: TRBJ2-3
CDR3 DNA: TGTGCCAGCAGCTTCCGGGACTACGATACGCAGTATTTT
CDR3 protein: CASSFRDYDTQYF

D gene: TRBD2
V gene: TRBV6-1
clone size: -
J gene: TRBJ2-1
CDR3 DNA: TGTGCCACCGGGATCGGACTAGCGGGATTCAATGAGCAGTTCTTC
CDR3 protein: CATGIGLAGFNEQFF

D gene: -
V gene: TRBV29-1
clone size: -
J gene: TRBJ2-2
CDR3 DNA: TGCAGCGTCCGCCCGTGGGGGGACACCGGGGAGCTGTTTTTT
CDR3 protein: CSVRPWGDTGELFF

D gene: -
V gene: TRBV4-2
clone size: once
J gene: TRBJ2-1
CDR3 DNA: TGTGCCAGCAGCCTCATCGTAGCCGGGACCGAGCAGGATGAGCAGTTCTTC
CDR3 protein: CASSLIVAGTEQDEQFF

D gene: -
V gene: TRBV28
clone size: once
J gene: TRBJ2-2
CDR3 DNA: TGTGCCAGCAGTCCCTACGGGGCTCCGAACACCGGGGAGCTGTTTTTT
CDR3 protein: CASSPYGAPNTGELFF

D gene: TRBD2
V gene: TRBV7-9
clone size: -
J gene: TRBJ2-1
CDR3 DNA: TGTGCCAGCAGCTTAGATTGGGGCTTTAGCGGGCCAACCTACAATGAGCAGTTCTTC
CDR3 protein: CASSLDWGFSGPTYNEQFF

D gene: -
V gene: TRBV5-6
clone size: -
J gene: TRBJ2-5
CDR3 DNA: TGTGCCAGCACCCTGAGGATCAGGGAGGTTCATGAGACCCAGTACTTC
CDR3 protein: CASTLRIREVHETQYF

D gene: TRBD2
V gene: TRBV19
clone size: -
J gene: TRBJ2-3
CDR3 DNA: TGTGCCAGTAGTCCGTATAGCGGGAGCCAAGATACGCAGTATTTT
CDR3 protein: CASSPYSGSQDTQYF

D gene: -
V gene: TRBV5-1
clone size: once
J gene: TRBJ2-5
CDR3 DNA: TGCGCCAGCATCTTAGACGAGACCCAGTACTTC
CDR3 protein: CASILDETQYF

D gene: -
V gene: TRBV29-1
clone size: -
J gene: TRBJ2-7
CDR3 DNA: TGCAGCGTGAGCGAGGGGGGGGACGAGCAGTACTTC
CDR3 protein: CSVSEGGDEQYF

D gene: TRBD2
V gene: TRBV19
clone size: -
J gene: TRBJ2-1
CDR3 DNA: TGTGCCAGTAGTATAGTCACTAGCGGGGCGAATGAGCAGTTCTTC
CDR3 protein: CASSIVTSGANEQFF

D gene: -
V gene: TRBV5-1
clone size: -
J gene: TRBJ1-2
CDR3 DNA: TGCGCCAGCAGCCCGGGGCCCTCAGGGAACTATGGCTACACCTTC
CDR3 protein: CASSPGPSGNYGYTF

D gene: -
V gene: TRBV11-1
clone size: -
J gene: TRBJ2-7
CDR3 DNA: TGTGCCAGCAGCCACCGGGGACTGGGAGCCTACGAGCAGTACTTC
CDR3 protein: CASSHRGLGAYEQYF

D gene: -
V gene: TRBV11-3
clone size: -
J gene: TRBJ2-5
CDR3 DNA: TGTGCCAGCAGCTCGCTACTAAGTCAGGGGCTGATTCGGGAGACCCAGTACTTC
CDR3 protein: CASSSLLSQGLIRETQYF

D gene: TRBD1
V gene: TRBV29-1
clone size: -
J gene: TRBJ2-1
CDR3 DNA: TGCAGCGTTGACGCGCCACGGCAGGGGGATGAGCAGTTCTTC
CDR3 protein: CSVDAPRQGDEQFF

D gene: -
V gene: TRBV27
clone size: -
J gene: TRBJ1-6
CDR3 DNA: TGTGCCAGCAGTTCTGATCCAGGGTATTCACCCCTCCACTTT
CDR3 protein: CASSSDPGYSPLHF

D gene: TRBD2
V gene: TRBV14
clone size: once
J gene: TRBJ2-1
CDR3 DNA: TGTGCCAGCAGCCATCTGGTAGCGGGAGAAAATGAGCAGTTCTTC
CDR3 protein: CASSHLVAGENEQFF

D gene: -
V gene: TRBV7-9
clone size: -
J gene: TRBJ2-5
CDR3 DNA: TGTGCCAGTCGGCGGGGATGGGAGACCCAGTACTTC
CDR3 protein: CASRRGWETQYF

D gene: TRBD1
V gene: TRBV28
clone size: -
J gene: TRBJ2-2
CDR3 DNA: TGTGCCAGCAGTCGGACAGGGGGCGGGAAAAACACCGGGGAGCTGTTTTTT
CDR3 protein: CASSRTGGGKNTGELFF

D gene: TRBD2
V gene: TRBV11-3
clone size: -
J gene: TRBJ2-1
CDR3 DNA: TGTGCCAGCAGCCCTAATGGGGGGGTGAGCTCCTACAATGAGCAGTTCTTC
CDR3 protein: CASSPNGGVSSYNEQFF

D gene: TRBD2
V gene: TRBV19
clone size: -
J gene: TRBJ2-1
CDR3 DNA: TGTGCCAGTAGCCAAGCGAGCGGGATGGCCTACAATGAGCAGTTCTTC
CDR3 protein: CASSQASGMAYNEQFF

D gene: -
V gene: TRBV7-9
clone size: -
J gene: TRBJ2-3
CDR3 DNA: TGTGCCAGCAGTCCAGAAGGAGATACGCAGTATTTT
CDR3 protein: CASSPEGDTQYF

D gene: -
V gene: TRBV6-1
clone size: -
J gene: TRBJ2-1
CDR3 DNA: TGTGCCAGCAGGGCAAGGACAGCGAATGAGCAGTTCTTC
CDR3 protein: CASRARTANEQFF

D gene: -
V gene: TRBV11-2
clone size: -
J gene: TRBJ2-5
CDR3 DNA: TGTGCCAGTGGGACATGGGGAGGCGAGACCCAGTACTTC
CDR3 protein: CASGTWGGETQYF

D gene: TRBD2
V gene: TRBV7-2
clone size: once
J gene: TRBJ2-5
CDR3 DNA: TGTGCCAGCAGCAGTGTAGCGGGAAATCAAGAGACCCAGTACTTC
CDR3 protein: CASSSVAGNQETQYF

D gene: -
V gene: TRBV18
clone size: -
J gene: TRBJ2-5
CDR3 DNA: TGTGCCAGCTCACCAGGGGGAGAGACCCAGTACTTC
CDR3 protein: CASSPGGETQYF

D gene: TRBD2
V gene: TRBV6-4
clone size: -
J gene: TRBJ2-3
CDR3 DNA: TGTGCCAGCAGTGACTCGACTAGCGGGAGTGATACGCAGTATTTT
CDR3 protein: CASSDSTSGSDTQYF

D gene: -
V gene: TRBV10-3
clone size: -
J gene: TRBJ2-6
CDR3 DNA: TGTGCCATCAGTGAGTCGAACCTCGGACGGACTCCTGGGGCCAACGTCCTGACTTTC
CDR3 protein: CAISESNLGRTPGANVLTF

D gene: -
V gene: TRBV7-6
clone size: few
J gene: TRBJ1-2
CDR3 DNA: TGTGCCAGCAGCCAAAACGGGGAATACGGCTACACCTTC
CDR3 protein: CASSQNGEYGYTF

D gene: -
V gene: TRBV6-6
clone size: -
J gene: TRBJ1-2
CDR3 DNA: TGTGCCAGCACCATAAGTGCCCTATATGGCTACACCTTC
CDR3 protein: CASTISALYGYTF

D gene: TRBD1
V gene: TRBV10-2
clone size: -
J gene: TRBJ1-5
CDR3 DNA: TGCGCCGGGGGACAGTTTAGCAATCAGCCCCAGCATTTT
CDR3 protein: CAGGQFSNQPQHF

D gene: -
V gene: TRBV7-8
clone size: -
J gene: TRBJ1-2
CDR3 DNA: TGTGCCAGCAGCTTAAGGGGTGCCAGCTATGGCTACACCTTC
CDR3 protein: CASSLRGASYGYTF

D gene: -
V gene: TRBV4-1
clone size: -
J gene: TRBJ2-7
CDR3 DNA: TGCGCCAGCAGCCCAAGGACGGGGGCGCTTGATGGGGAGCAGTACTTC
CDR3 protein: CASSPRTGALDGEQYF

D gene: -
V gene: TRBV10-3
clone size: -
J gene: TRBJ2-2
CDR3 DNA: TGTGCCATCAGTGACCTTAAGCGGGTGAACACCGGGGAGCTGTTTTTT
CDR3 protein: CAISDLKRVNTGELFF

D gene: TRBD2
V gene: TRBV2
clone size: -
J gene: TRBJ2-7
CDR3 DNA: TGTGCCAGCAGTGTCCTGACTAGCGGGAGTCTAAGTGAGCAGTACTTC
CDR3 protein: CASSVLTSGSLSEQYF

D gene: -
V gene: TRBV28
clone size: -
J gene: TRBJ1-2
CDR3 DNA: TGTGCCAGCAGTTTTAGCTCCTGGGACTATGGCTACACCTTC
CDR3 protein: CASSFSSWDYGYTF

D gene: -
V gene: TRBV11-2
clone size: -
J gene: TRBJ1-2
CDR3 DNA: TGTGCCAGCGCGCCCTCGCCGGCGGGGGACTATGGCTACACCTTC
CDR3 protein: CASAPSPAGDYGYTF

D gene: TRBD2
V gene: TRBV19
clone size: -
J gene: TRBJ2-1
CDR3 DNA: TGTGCCAGTAGTCGGACCGGGGGACTAGCGGGTTACAATGAGCAGTTCTTC
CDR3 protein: CASSRTGGLAGYNEQFF

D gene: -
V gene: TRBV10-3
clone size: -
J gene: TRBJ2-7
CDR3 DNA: TGTGCCATCAGTGAGTCAACGGCAGGGGAAAGTCACGAGCAGTACTTC
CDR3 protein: CAISESTAGESHEQYF

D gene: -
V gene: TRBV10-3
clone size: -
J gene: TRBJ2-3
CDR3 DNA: TGTGCCATCAGCCTAGAAAGCACAGATACGCAGTATTTT
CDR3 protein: CAISLESTDTQYF

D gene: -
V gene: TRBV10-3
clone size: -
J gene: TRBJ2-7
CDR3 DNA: TGTGCCATCAGTGAGTCTGACGGCACTACGATCGCTAAAGAGCAGTACTTC
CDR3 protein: CAISESDGTTIAKEQYF